The rows below give T cell receptor beta chains drawn from one sample of a study of shared clonotypes between healthy human individuals. TCRdb keeps only in-frame clones here, not all; method: immunoSEQ multiplex PCR. The repertoire holds some 200,000 clones, approximately 60% seen once, with around 9.3% in the top ten. Sequencing used memory CD4+ T cells sorted from blood. These receptors were obtained from a man aged 25-45 years in good health. CDR3s include the opening cysteine and the closing phenylalanine or tryptophan. A D gene is named only where the DNA matches it firmly. Not all rows give a size; the values are once, few, many and, for expanded clones, a class.

clone_size | j_call | v_call | d_call | cdr3_aa | cdr3_nt
few | TRBJ1-1 | TRBV28 | . | CASRDGLMNTEAFF | TGTGCCAGCCGGGACGGCTTAATGAACACTGAAGCTTTCTTT
. | TRBJ1-5 | TRBV19 | . | CASSPDRDQPQHF | TGTGCCAGCAGCCCTGACAGAGACCAGCCCCAGCATTTT
few | TRBJ2-7 | TRBV27 | TRBD1 | CASSPTGQGAVQYF | TGTGCCAGCAGTCCCACGGGACAGGGGGCAGTGCAGTACTTC
few | TRBJ2-7 | TRBV27 | . | CASSLRRTYEQYF | TGTGCCAGCAGTTTACGTCGGACCTACGAGCAGTACTTC
. | TRBJ1-1 | TRBV7-2 | . | CASSLVSGMNTEAFF | TGTGCCAGCAGCTTAGTCTCGGGGATGAACACTGAAGCTTTCTTT
. | TRBJ1-1 | TRBV6-5 | . | CASSYLGRGIDTEAFF | TGTGCCAGCAGTTACTTGGGGAGAGGGATCGACACTGAAGCTTTCTTT
. | TRBJ2-1 | TRBV5-6 | TRBD2 | CASSIPGLAGGYNHEQFF | TGTGCCAGCAGCATACCGGGACTAGCGGGAGGCTACAATCATGAGCAGTTCTTC
many | TRBJ1-5 | TRBV29-1 | . | CSVELGVNQPQHF | TGCAGCGTTGAATTGGGGGTTAATCAGCCCCAGCATTTT
. | TRBJ2-1 | TRBV6-5 | TRBD1 | CASSSPGQGLDNEQFF | TGTGCCAGCAGTTCACCGGGACAGGGCTTAGACAATGAGCAGTTCTTC
. | TRBJ1-5 | TRBV10-1 | . | CASSTGINQPQHF | TGCGCCAGCAGTACAGGTATCAATCAGCCCCAGCATTTT
. | TRBJ1-1 | TRBV5-1 | . | CASSFAGTEEEAFF | TGCGCCAGCAGCTTTGCCGGAACAGAGGAAGAAGCTTTCTTT
once | TRBJ2-3 | TRBV5-4 | TRBD1 | CASSNRQGTDTQYF | TGTGCCAGCAGTAATAGACAGGGGACAGATACGCAGTATTTT
. | TRBJ1-1 | TRBV10-3 | . | CAIRDARGPNTEAFF | TGTGCCATCAGAGACGCCAGGGGCCCGAACACTGAAGCTTTCTTT
. | TRBJ2-7 | TRBV2 | . | CASSELEVGEQYF | TGTGCCAGCAGCGAACTAGAGGTGGGCGAGCAGTACTTC
. | TRBJ2-2 | TRBV28 | TRBD1 | CASSKGQAANTGELFF | TGTGCCAGCAGCAAGGGACAGGCGGCGAACACCGGGGAGCTGTTTTTT
. | TRBJ1-3 | TRBV25-1 | . | CASSEYGDTIYF | TGTGCCAGCAGTGAATATGGGGACACCATATATTTT
. | TRBJ2-5 | TRBV30 | TRBD1 | CAWSDPTGGWETQYF | TGTGCCTGGAGTGACCCGACAGGGGGCTGGGAGACCCAGTACTTC
. | TRBJ2-7 | TRBV10-3 | TRBD1 | CAISNRQGVSYEQYF | TGTGCCATCAGTAACAGACAGGGGGTTTCCTACGAGCAGTACTTC
few | TRBJ2-7 | TRBV18 | TRBD1 | CASSPGTGPYEQYF | TGTGCCAGCTCACCCGGGACAGGGCCATACGAGCAGTACTTC
. | TRBJ1-1 | TRBV7-8 | TRBD1 | CASSLAQGRTEAFF | TGTGCCAGCAGCTTAGCACAGGGGAGGACTGAAGCTTTCTTT
. | TRBJ1-2 | TRBV11-1 | . | CASSLETPCNLYGYTF | TGTGCCAGCAGCTTAGAGACACCGTGTAATCTATATGGCTACACCTTC
. | TRBJ2-1 | TRBV27 | . | CASKTGLDEQFF | TGTGCCAGCAAAACAGGGTTGGATGAGCAGTTCTTC
few | TRBJ2-5 | TRBV18 | . | CASSPPGYF | TGTGCCAGCTCACCACCTGGGTACTTC
. | TRBJ2-7 | TRBV4-3 | . | CASSQSPSAGLEQYF | TGCGCCAGCAGCCAATCCCCGAGCGCTGGGTTGGAGCAGTACTTC
. | TRBJ1-1 | TRBV5-1 | . | CASSLDSLNTEAFF | TGCGCCAGCAGCTTGGACAGTTTAAACACTGAAGCTTTCTTT
. | TRBJ2-2 | TRBV6-1 | . | CASREQGFNTGELFF | TGTGCCAGCAGGGAACAGGGCTTTAACACCGGGGAGCTGTTTTTT
. | TRBJ2-2 | TRBV7-6 | . | CASSLGSRGSTGELFF | TGTGCCAGCAGCTTAGGCAGTCGAGGAAGCACCGGGGAGCTGTTTTTT
few | TRBJ2-4 | TRBV4-3 | . | CASSRVSGENIQYF | TGCGCCAGCAGCCGCGTGAGCGGTGAAAACATTCAGTACTTC
once | TRBJ2-5 | TRBV28 | TRBD1 | CASSTLRLWDRVQETQYF | TGTGCCAGCAGTACCCTAAGGCTGTGGGACAGGGTCCAAGAGACCCAGTACTTC
. | TRBJ1-1 | TRBV6-5 | TRBD1 | CASSSWSGQGVFKAFF | TGTGCCAGCAGTTCCTGGTCTGGACAGGGAGTTTTTAAAGCTTTCTTT
. | TRBJ1-2 | TRBV4-1 | TRBD1 | CASSQEGQAHYGYTF | TGCGCCAGCAGCCAAGAAGGACAGGCCCACTATGGCTACACCTTC
. | TRBJ2-4 | TRBV6-1 | . | CASRTALAKNIQYF | TGTGCCAGCCGGACAGCCCTAGCCAAAAACATTCAGTACTTC
. | TRBJ1-1 | TRBV25-1 | . | CASSDQDGHYTEAFF | TGTGCCAGCAGTGATCAAGACGGACACTACACTGAAGCTTTCTTT
. | TRBJ2-4 | TRBV9 | TRBD1 | CASSVGTGLFQYF | TGTGCCAGCAGCGTGGGGACAGGGTTGTTTCAGTACTTC
. | TRBJ2-3 | TRBV7-2 | TRBD2 | CASSLASGNVGDTQYF | TGTGCCAGCAGCTTAGCTAGCGGGAACGTCGGAGATACGCAGTATTTT
. | TRBJ1-2 | TRBV7-6 | . | CASSPDLGGYGYTF | TGTGCCAGCAGCCCCGATTTAGGAGGCTATGGCTACACCTTC
many | TRBJ1-4 | TRBV6-5 | . | CASSRGDLEKLFF | TGTGCCAGCAGCCGTGGGGACCTTGAAAAACTGTTTTTT
. | TRBJ2-7 | TRBV11-2 | . | CASTQGSGYEQYF | TGTGCCAGCACCCAAGGGAGTGGGTACGAGCAGTACTTC
many | TRBJ2-1 | TRBV5-1 | . | CASSLDGGPPPGAVF | TGCGCCAGCAGCTTGGACGGTGGACCCCCCCCCGGGGCGGTCTTC
. | TRBJ1-2 | TRBV27 | . | CASSRDLTRRYGYTF | TGTGCCAGCAGTCGCGACCTGACGCGACGGTATGGCTACACCTTC
. | TRBJ2-1 | TRBV18 | . | CASSPGGGLNEQFF | TGTGCCAGCTCACCGGGTGGGGGGCTAAATGAGCAGTTCTTC
few | TRBJ2-2 | TRBV6-6 | . | CASSEGGELFF | TGTGCCAGTTCTGAGGGCGGGGAGCTGTTTTTT
. | TRBJ2-7 | TRBV5-1 | . | CASSLGASYEQYF | TGCGCCAGCAGCTTGGGCGCCTCCTACGAGCAGTACTTC
. | TRBJ2-4 | TRBV6-1 | . | CFTRDPRYIQYF | TGTTTCACGCGGGACCCCAGGTACATTCAGTACTTC
. | TRBJ2-3 | TRBV2 | TRBD1 | CASSFGTGWTDTQYF | TGTGCCAGCAGTTTTGGGACAGGGTGGACAGATACGCAGTATTTT
once | TRBJ2-7 | TRBV5-1 | TRBD2 | CASSFLAGDYEQYF | TGCGCCAGCAGCTTCCTAGCGGGAGACTACGAGCAGTACTTC
. | TRBJ2-3 | TRBV11-2 | . | CASSLNSGPDTQYF | TGTGCCAGCAGCTTAAATTCAGGGCCAGATACGCAGTATTTT
. | TRBJ2-7 | TRBV5-1 | TRBD2 | CASSLEGLTGGNREQYF | TGCGCCAGCAGCTTGGAAGGGTTGACGGGAGGCAACCGGGAGCAGTACTTC
. | TRBJ2-3 | TRBV19 | TRBD2 | CASSRSGRVSSTDTQYF | TGTGCCAGTAGTCGAAGCGGGAGGGTTTCGAGCACAGATACGCAGTATTTT
. | TRBJ1-4 | TRBV18 | . | CASSPTSEGEKLFF | TGTGCCAGCTCACCAACGTCGGAGGGGGAAAAACTGTTTTTT
few | TRBJ1-4 | TRBV4-2 | . | CASSQDGGNEKLFF | TGTGCCAGCAGCCAAGATGGAGGGAACGAAAAACTGTTTTTT
. | TRBJ2-1 | TRBV5-1 | . | CASSSRAGQQNNEQFF | TGCGCCAGCAGCTCCCGGGCGGGGCAGCAGAACAATGAGCAGTTCTTC
. | TRBJ2-2 | TRBV5-4 | TRBD1 | CASSPRAGGITGELFF | TGTGCCAGCAGCCCACGCGCAGGGGGAATCACCGGGGAGCTGTTTTTT
. | TRBJ2-7 | TRBV11-2 | . | CASSSLDRYEQYF | TGTGCCAGCAGCTCCCTTGACAGATACGAGCAGTACTTC
. | TRBJ2-1 | TRBV7-2 | . | CASSRDPPGGYNEQFF | TGTGCCAGCAGTCGTGATCCCCCCGGGGGTTACAATGAGCAGTTCTTC
. | TRBJ1-5 | TRBV19 | . | CASSTTGPSNQPQHF | TGTGCCAGTAGTACCACAGGGCCTAGCAATCAGCCCCAGCATTTT
. | TRBJ2-1 | TRBV9 | . | CASSVDLSYNEQFF | TGTGCCAGCAGCGTAGATCTCAGCTACAATGAGCAGTTCTTC
. | TRBJ2-2 | TRBV10-2 | . | CASGKGGELFF | TGCGCCAGCGGGAAAGGGGGGGAGCTGTTTTTT
. | TRBJ2-1 | TRBV29-1 | TRBD2 | CSVSIAGGEQFF | TGCAGCGTTTCTATAGCGGGAGGCGAGCAGTTCTTC
. | TRBJ2-7 | TRBV9 | . | CASSVGPPPGHEQYF | TGTGCCAGCAGCGTTGGCCCTCCCCCGGGGCACGAGCAGTACTTC